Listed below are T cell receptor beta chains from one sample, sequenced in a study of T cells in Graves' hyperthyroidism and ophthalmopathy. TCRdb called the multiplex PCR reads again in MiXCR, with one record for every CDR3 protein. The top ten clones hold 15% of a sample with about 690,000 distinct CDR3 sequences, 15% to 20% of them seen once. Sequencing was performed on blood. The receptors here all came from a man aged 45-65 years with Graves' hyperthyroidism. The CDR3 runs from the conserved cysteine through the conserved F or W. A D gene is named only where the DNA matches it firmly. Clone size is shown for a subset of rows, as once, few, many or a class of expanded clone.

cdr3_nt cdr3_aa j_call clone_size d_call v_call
TGTGCCACCATACAGACAGGGGCTAGGGGGCCCCAGCATTTT CATIQTGARGPQHF TRBJ1-5 few TRBD1 TRBV15
TGTGCCAGCAGTTACTCTGTCTCCGGGAACGAGCTGTTTTTT CASSYSVSGNELFF TRBJ2-2 - - TRBV6-6
TGTGCCAGCAGTTTAAGTGAGGGCGGGGGTAACAATGAGCAGTTCTTC CASSLSEGGGNNEQFF TRBJ2-1 many TRBD2 TRBV12-3/TRBV12-4
TGTGCCAGCAGTCCAGACAACAGAAGGGAGACCCAGTACTTC CASSPDNRRETQYF TRBJ2-5 few - TRBV28
TGTGCCAGTAGTATAGATCTAGGACAGAACTACGAGCAGTACTTC CASSIDLGQNYEQYF TRBJ2-7 once - TRBV19
TGTGCCAGCAGTTTTAACAGGGGGCGCGATCAGCCCCAGCATTTT CASSFNRGRDQPQHF TRBJ1-5 - TRBD1 TRBV27
TGTGCCAGCAGCTGGGTAGCGGGAGGGGCCGGGGAGCTGTTTTTT CASSWVAGGAGELFF TRBJ2-2 many TRBD2 TRBV6-1
TGTGCCAGCAGCTTAGGGGCACCGGGACTAGCGGGAGGTGAGCAGTTCTTC CASSLGAPGLAGGEQFF TRBJ2-1 - TRBD2 TRBV7-3
TGCAGTGCGGGAGAACTAGCGGGGGCCTACGAGCAGTACTTC CSAGELAGAYEQYF TRBJ2-7 many TRBD2 TRBV20-1
TGTGCCAGCAGTTACTGGGACAGGGAAGGCTACACCTTC CASSYWDREGYTF TRBJ1-2 few TRBD1 TRBV6-5
TGCAGTGCAAAACCGGGACAGGGGAACGGGAATGAGCAGTTCTTC CSAKPGQGNGNEQFF TRBJ2-1 many TRBD1 TRBV20-1
TGTGCCAGCAGGGTTGGCAACTATGGCTACACCTTC CASRVGNYGYTF TRBJ1-2 - - TRBV6-1
TGTGCCAGCAGTTACTCGAACGGGATTGAGACCCAGTACTTC CASSYSNGIETQYF TRBJ2-5 many - TRBV6-5
TGCAGTGCTCTAGTCCCCCAGGGACAGAAACAAGAGACCCAGTACTTC CSALVPQGQKQETQYF TRBJ2-5 - TRBD1 TRBV20-1
TGTGCCAGCAGTTTGCCTCCGACCGGGACAGGGCTGTCCCAGCATTTT CASSLPPTGTGLSQHF TRBJ1-5 many TRBD1 TRBV28
TGTGCCAGCAGCTTAATGGGTGCGGCAGGCAATGAGCAGTTCTTC CASSLMGAAGNEQFF TRBJ2-1 many - TRBV7-3
TGTGCCAGCACTGGGGCTGGACAGGGAAACTATGGCTACACCTTC CASTGAGQGNYGYTF TRBJ1-2 many TRBD1 TRBV6-1
TGTGCCAGCAGCTTCGCTAGCGGGAGGCCGATGAGGGAGCAGTACTTC CASSFASGRPMREQYF TRBJ2-7 few TRBD2 TRBV7-2
TGTGCCAGCAGACCAACAGGGGGTGCAAGTTACAATGAGCAGTTCTTC CASRPTGGASYNEQFF TRBJ2-1 few TRBD1 TRBV7-9
TGTGCCAGCAGCAGTCGGACAGGGGATTCCTACGAGCAGTACTTC CASSSRTGDSYEQYF TRBJ2-7 few TRBD1 TRBV5-5
TGCAGCTATACTCCCAGGTGGTCCTACAGTGAGCAGTTCTTC CSYTPRWSYSEQFF TRBJ2-1 few - TRBV29-1
TGTGCCAGCAGTTTGGTGAGGGGTCTGGTCACTGAAGCTTTCTTT CASSLVRGLVTEAFF TRBJ1-1 - - TRBV12-3/TRBV12-4
TGTGCCAGTAGTATTTCTCTAGCGGGCAATGAGCAGTTCTTC CASSISLAGNEQFF TRBJ2-1 - TRBD2 TRBV19
TGTGCCAGCAGTCGCGCAAAGACAGGGGACACCGGGGAGCTGTTTTTT CASSRAKTGDTGELFF TRBJ2-2 many TRBD1 TRBV6-2/TRBV6-3
TGCAGTGCTTACAGTCCAAATCAGCCCCAGCATTTT CSAYSPNQPQHF TRBJ1-5 - - TRBV20-1
TGTGCCAGCAGCTTAAGCACAGGACCATACAATGAGCGGTTCTTC CASSLSTGPYNERFF TRBJ2-1 - - TRBV7-9
TGTGCCAGCAGCGGTAGCGGTTCCAATTACAATGAGCAGTTCTTC CASSGSGSNYNEQFF TRBJ2-1 many - TRBV9
TGTGCCAGCTCTTCCTTAGTGAACAATGAGCAGTTCTTC CASSSLVNNEQFF TRBJ2-1 many - TRBV2
TGTGCCAGCTCACCCCTGGAGGGTTGGGAGCAGTACTTC CASSPLEGWEQYF TRBJ2-7 many - TRBV18
TGTGCCAGTAGTATTCTCGGGGACTCCTACAATGAGCAGTTCTTC CASSILGDSYNEQFF TRBJ2-1 few - TRBV19
TGTGCCAGCACCCTGACCCGGCGTGAGAACACTGAAGCTTTCTTT CASTLTRRENTEAFF TRBJ1-1 - - TRBV28
TGTGCCAGCAGGCGGGACAGAAACAATCAGCCCCAGCATTTT CASRRDRNNQPQHF TRBJ1-5 many TRBD1 TRBV28
TGCGCCAGCTCCTTGATGAACCCGTTAAACACTGAAGCTTTCTTT CASSLMNPLNTEAFF TRBJ1-1 few - TRBV5-1
TGCGCCAGCAGCCCTCGGGAGGGTGGCACAGATACGCAGTATTTT CASSPREGGTDTQYF TRBJ2-3 few TRBD2 TRBV5-1
TGTGCCAGCAGCGCAGGAGATTGGCCCGGGGGCAGTCAGCCCCAGCATTTT CASSAGDWPGGSQPQHF TRBJ1-5 - - TRBV9
TGTGCCAGTAGTCCCCGACTAGCGGCCACCGGGGAGCTGTTTTTT CASSPRLAATGELFF TRBJ2-2 many TRBD2 TRBV19
TGTGCCAGCAGTTGGAAAGGCCAAGAGACCCAGTACTTC CASSWKGQETQYF TRBJ2-5 few - TRBV6-1
TGTGCCAGCAGCTCTGGGACAGCCGTGGGCTACGAGCAGTACTTC CASSSGTAVGYEQYF TRBJ2-7 many TRBD1 TRBV7-8
TGTGCCAGCTTACCCGACAGCTACAATGAGCAGTTCTTC CASLPDSYNEQFF TRBJ2-1 many - TRBV2
TGTGCCAGCAGCATACTAGCGAGTAGCACAGATACGCAGTATTTT CASSILASSTDTQYF TRBJ2-3 - TRBD2 TRBV6-1
TGTGCCAGCAGCGTCCTGACTAGCGGGGGCACAGATACGCAGTATTTT CASSVLTSGGTDTQYF TRBJ2-3 many TRBD2 TRBV7-3
TGTGCCACCAGCAGTGTAGACCGGGACAGCCTCTATGGCTACACCTTC CATSSVDRDSLYGYTF TRBJ1-2 - TRBD1 TRBV15
TGTGCCAGCAGTGAAGCCCGTGGGAGGCTAGCGGTCGACTTC CASSEARGRLAVDF TRBJ2-5 few TRBD2 TRBV2
TGTGCCTGGAGTAACCTAGCGGGAGGCTCCTACAATGAGCAGTTCTTC CAWSNLAGGSYNEQFF TRBJ2-1 many TRBD2 TRBV30
TGTGCCAGCAGCCCCATGGACAGTAACACCGGGGAGCTGTTTTTT CASSPMDSNTGELFF TRBJ2-2 - - TRBV9